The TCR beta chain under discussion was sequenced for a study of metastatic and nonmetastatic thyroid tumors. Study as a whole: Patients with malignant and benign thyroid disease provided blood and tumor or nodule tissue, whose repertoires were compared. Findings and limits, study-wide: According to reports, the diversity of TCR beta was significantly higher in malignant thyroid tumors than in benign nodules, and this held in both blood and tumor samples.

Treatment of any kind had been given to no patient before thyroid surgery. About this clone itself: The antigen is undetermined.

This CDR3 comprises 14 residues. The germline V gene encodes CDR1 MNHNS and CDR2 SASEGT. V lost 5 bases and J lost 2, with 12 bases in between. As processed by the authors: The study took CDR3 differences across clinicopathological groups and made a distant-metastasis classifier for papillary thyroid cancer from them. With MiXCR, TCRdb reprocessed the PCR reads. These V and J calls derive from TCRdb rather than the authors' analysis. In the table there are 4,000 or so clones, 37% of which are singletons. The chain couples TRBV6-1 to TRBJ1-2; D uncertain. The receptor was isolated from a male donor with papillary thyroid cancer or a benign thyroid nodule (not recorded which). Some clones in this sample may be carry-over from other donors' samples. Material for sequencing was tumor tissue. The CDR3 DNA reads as TGTGCCAGCAGTAGATCGACGGAGAACTATGGCTACACCTTC. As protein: CASSRSTENYGYTF.